The 26 T cell receptor beta chains listed next were all sequenced from one sample in a study of blood T cell repertoires in COVID-19. Method: immunoSEQ multiplex PCR; TCRdb's copy keeps in-frame clones and lacks some. The sample includes a few hundred thousand clones, about 91% of them seen just once. Material for sequencing was peripheral blood. The receptors were sampled from a woman aged 25 to 45 with COVID-19, enrolled during active disease.

The V gene is TRBV5-1, the J gene TRBJ2-5, with 15 positions matching TRBD2. This CDR3 spans 18 amino acids. Germline assignment: CDR1 SGHRS and CDR2 YFSETQ. The J segment lost 5 bases and the V segment lost 2 bases, leaving 10 bases of the junction unmatched. The CDR3 sequence is CASSFGLAGGPSRETQYF. CDR3 nucleotide sequence: TGCGCCAGCAGCTTCGGACTAGCGGGGGGGCCTAGTCGGGAGACCCAGTACTTC.

V and J are TRBV7-2 and TRBJ2-7, with a weak D call TRBD2 (5 bases). There are 14 residues in the CDR3. Germline assignment: CDR1 SGHTA and CDR2 FQGNSA. V shed 2 bases and J shed 4 bases, with 12 bases lying between them. In DNA, the CDR3 is TGTGCCAGCAGCTTATCCGCGGCGGGTTACGAGCAGTACTTC. Amino acids: CASSLSAAGYEQYF.

About this clone itself: This specimen includes other DNA sequences encoding the same CDR3. The CDR3 is CASSLGRGNTEAFF. CDR3 sequence (DNA): TGTGCCAGCTCACTGGGTAGGGGGAACACTGAAGCTTTCTTT. The rearrangement links TRBV18 to TRBJ1-1, with D possibly being TRBD1 (5 bases). V lost 4 bases and J 1 base, leaving 10 bases between the germline ends. CDR1 KGHSH and CDR2 LQKENI come from the germline V gene. The CDR3 runs 14 residues.

Regarding this clone: This CDR3 is also generated by other DNA sequences in the sample. This sequence joins TRBV18 and TRBJ1-3; possible D gene TRBD1, 6 bases. Germline CDR1 KGHSH, CDR2 LQKENI. Trimming cost V 3 bases and J 4 bases, with 10 bases left between them. The CDR3 consists of 14 residues. CDR3 in DNA: TGTGCCAGCTCACCTCAGGGGTCGGGAAACACCATATATTTT. Encoded protein: CASSPQGSGNTIYF.

CDR3 nucleotide sequence: TGCGCCAGCAGCTTTGTGCAGGGTGCCGATACGCAGTATTTT. Protein sequence: CASSFVQGADTQYF. The V and J genes are TRBV5-1 and TRBJ2-3; a possible D gene is TRBD1 (5 bases). This CDR3 spans 14 amino acids. V lost 2 bases and J lost 6, with 13 bases in between. Germline lookup yields CDR1 SGHRS and CDR2 YFSETQ.

The CDR3 here is CASSFPGQGRTYEQYV. DNA for the CDR3: TGTGCCAGCAGTTTCCCGGGACAGGGAAGAACCTACGAGCAGTACGTC. V usage is TRBV2 and J usage is TRBJ2-7; 9 bases align to TRBD1. The CDR3 covers 16 residues. The V segment lost 5 bases and the J segment 2 bases; nucleotides outside the gene matches: 10. Germline V gene lookup returns CDR1 SNHLY and CDR2 FYNNEI.

The chain combines TRBV3-1 (or the pseudogene TRBV3-2) with TRBJ2-7, with D possibly TRBD2 on 5 matching bases. CDR1 is LGHDT, CDR2 YNNKEL, per germline (reference sequence). The CDR3 extends over 16 amino acids. The V gene lost 1 base and the J gene lost 2 bases, with 15 bases spanning the gap. The CDR3 loop is CASSQATGKVPYEQYF. The CDR3 coding sequence is TGTGCCAGCAGCCAAGCTACGGGGAAGGTTCCCTACGAGCAGTACTTC.

This clone is a singleton in its sample. V and J are TRBV6-5 and TRBJ2-1; D is perhaps TRBD1 (6 bases). From germline, CDR1 is MNHEY and CDR2 SVGAGI. This CDR3 region has 13 residues. V lost 5 bases and J lost 8, with 13 bases in between. CDR3 protein: CASSLGGGDEQFF. CDR3 nucleotide sequence: TGTGCCAGCAGTCTAGGGGGTGGGGATGAGCAGTTCTTC.

The chain links TRBV20-1 to TRBJ1-3, with a possible D match to TRBD1 (5 bases). V lost 3 bases to trimming and J lost 4 bases, with 13 bases between them. CDR1 is DFQATT and CDR2 is SNEGSKA in the germline V gene (reference sequence). The CDR3 is made up of 14 amino acids. DNA of the CDR3: TGCAGTGCTAGTGTGCGGGGGGGAGGAAACACCATATATTTT. Protein sequence: CSASVRGGGNTIYF.

The chain couples TRBV9 to TRBJ2-3; tentatively, D is TRBD2 (5 bases). Trimming left V 3 bases short and J 6 bases short, with 17 bases between. CDR3 length: 15 residues. The germline V gene has CDR1 SGDLS and CDR2 YYNGEE. The chain's CDR3 is CASSARGRAGDTQYF. As DNA, the CDR3 is TGTGCCAGCAGCGCCAGAGGGCGGGCTGGCGATACGCAGTATTTT.

This clone was seen a handful of times. The chain has TRBV4-3 and TRBJ2-2, with 15 nucleotides matching TRBD2. Germline CDR1 LGHNA, CDR2 YSLEER. The CDR3 spans 17 residues. After removal of 4 bases from V and 5 bases from J, the junction contained 5 bases not matched to a gene. CDR3 sequence (DNA): TGCGCCAGCAGCCCCGGACTAGCGGGGGGGTGGACCGGGGAGCTGTTTTTT. Amino acids: CASSPGLAGGWTGELFF.

V gene TRBV3-1 (or the pseudogene TRBV3-2) combines with J gene TRBJ1-3; D is unresolved. Per germline, CDR1 LGHDT and CDR2 YNNKEL (reference sequence). Trimming cost V 0 bases and J 0 bases, with 6 bases left between them. The CDR3 has 15 amino acids. The CDR3 loop reads CASSQDGSSGNTIYF. The CDR3 nucleotides read TGTGCCAGCAGCCAAGACGGGTCCTCTGGAAACACCATATATTTT.

This sequence joins TRBV7-9 and TRBJ1-1, with D perhaps matching TRBD1 (6 bases). This CDR3 has 14 residues. In germline, CDR1 is SEHNR, CDR2 FQNEAQ (reference sequence). V was cut by 0 bases and J by 5 bases, with 10 bases left in between. The CDR3 protein is CASSLAGARTEAFF. The CDR3, as DNA: TGTGCCAGCAGCTTAGCGGGGGCCAGGACTGAAGCTTTCTTT.

The V and J genes are TRBV2 and TRBJ1-1; D gene uncertain. Trimming shortened V by 3 bases and J by 6 bases, and 11 bases separated the two germline ends. This CDR3 has 13 residues. CDR1 and CDR2 from the germline V gene are SNHLY and FYNNEI. The CDR3 reads CASSDGKFPEAFF. DNA for the CDR3: TGTGCCAGCAGTGACGGGAAGTTCCCTGAAGCTTTCTTT.

This clone was picked up many times. The chain joins TRBV6-5 to TRBJ2-6, with D unresolved. Trimming shortened V by 6 bases and J by 1 base, and 4 bases separated the two germline ends. The length of the CDR3 is 13 residues. Germline CDR1 and CDR2: MNHEY and SVGAGI. The CDR3 region has the DNA TGTGCCAGCAGCGGGTCTGGGGCCAACGTCCTGACTTTC. This encodes CASSGSGANVLTF.

The chain joins TRBV7-3 to TRBJ2-2, with D possibly matching TRBD2 (6 bases). There are 15 residues in the CDR3. The germline V gene encodes CDR1 SGHTA and CDR2 FQGTGA. Trimming pared 6 bases from V and 0 bases from J, leaving 11 bases between. The CDR3 DNA follows: TGTGCCAGCAGACCCGGGACTTCGAACACCGGGGAGCTGTTTTTT. Translating gives CASRPGTSNTGELFF.

V and J are TRBV4-1 and TRBJ2-2; tentative D call: TRBD2 (6 bases). CDR3 length: 16 residues. The V end lost 4 bases, the J end lost 0 bases, and 12 bases lay between the germline ends. The germline CDR1 and CDR2 sequences are MGHRA and YSYEKL. CDR3 in amino acids: CASSRGEVANTGELFF. In DNA, the CDR3 is TGCGCCAGCAGCCGGGGGGAAGTAGCGAACACCGGGGAGCTGTTTTTT.

The CDR3 region is CASSLDRRMNTEAFF. The CDR3 DNA sequence: TGTGCCAGCAGTTTAGACAGACGCATGAACACTGAAGCTTTCTTT. The J gene is TRBJ1-1, the V gene TRBV27, with D possibly being TRBD1 (5 bases). V dropped 2 bases and J dropped 0 bases, with 10 bases sitting between them. This CDR3 region has 15 residues. CDR1 is MNHEY and CDR2 is SMNVEV in the germline V gene (reference sequence).

This rearrangement joins TRBV29-1 to TRBJ1-2; D may be TRBD1 (5 bases). V was shortened by 4 bases and J by 4 bases, with 7 bases between the two germline ends. The CDR3 contains 11 residues. Germline loops: CDR1 SQVTM, CDR2 ANQGSEA. CDR3 residues: CSVGGVYGYTF. The DNA for the CDR3 is TGCAGCGTTGGGGGGGTCTATGGCTACACCTTC.

The gene calls are TRBV24-1 and TRBJ2-3, with 8 bases identical to TRBD1. The V gene's germline CDR1 is KGHDR and CDR2 SFDVKD. The V gene end was trimmed by 4 bases and the J gene end by 1 base; junction bases not matched to a gene: 6. This CDR3 is 16 amino acids long. CDR3 sequence (DNA): TGTGCCACCAGTGAACCTGGACAGGGTGGCACAGATACGCAGTATTTT. Its protein is CATSEPGQGGTDTQYF.

The chain has TRBV19 and TRBJ1-5; the D gene is possibly TRBD1 (6 bases). The CDR3 is 13 amino acids. Trimming took off 5 bases at V and 6 bases at J, with 11 bases between the two ends. The V gene's germline CDR1 is LNHDA and CDR2 SQIVND (reference sequence). CDR3: CASSHRAGQPQHF. The CDR3, as DNA: TGTGCCAGTAGTCACAGGGCTGGTCAGCCCCAGCATTTT.

This chain joins TRBV6-5 and TRBJ1-4; TRBD1 might be the D (6 bases). Per germline, CDR1 MNHEY and CDR2 SVGAGI. Trimming took 5 bases from V and 8 from J, leaving 15 bases between them. The CDR3 has 14 residues. CDR3: CASSHRASREKLFF. The CDR3, as DNA: TGTGCCAGCAGTCACAGGGCCTCGCGGGAAAAACTGTTTTTT.

The rearrangement uses TRBV7-8 and TRBJ1-4; 8 positions match TRBD1. CDR3 length: 16 residues. After removal of 5 bases from V and 5 bases from J, the junction contained 10 bases not matched to a gene. Germline lookup yields CDR1 SGHVS and CDR2 FQNEAQ. The CDR3 here is CASSKGTGLGNEKLFF. DNA for the CDR3: TGTGCCAGCAGCAAGGGGACAGGACTTGGGAATGAAAAACTGTTTTTT.

The DNA of the CDR3 is TGTGCCACCTCTTTCGGGGGGCCTCAAGATACGCAGTATTTT. Protein: CATSFGGPQDTQYF. The rearrangement joins TRBV27 to TRBJ2-3; D is perhaps TRBD2 (7 bases). Germline V gene data show CDR1 as MNHEY and CDR2 as SMNVEV (reference sequence). The CDR3 is made up of 14 amino acids. Trimming removed 10 bases from V and 5 bases from J, with 19 bases in between.

This clone was seen just once. The chain carries TRBV18 and TRBJ2-1; TRBD1 matches 8 bases. Germline V CDR1 and CDR2: KGHSH, LQKENI. CDR3 size: 15 residues. The J segment lost 6 bases and the V segment lost 6 bases, leaving 10 bases of the junction unmatched. The CDR3 reads CASSDTGGRANEQFF. In DNA form, the CDR3 reads TGTGCCAGCTCGGATACAGGGGGACGAGCCAATGAGCAGTTCTTC.

CDR3 in amino acids: CASSETGPGNTEAFF. The CDR3 region has the DNA TGTGCCAGCAGTGAAACAGGGCCGGGGAACACTGAAGCTTTCTTT. This rearrangement joins TRBV6-1 to TRBJ1-1; TRBD1 is a possible D gene (6 bases). The germline V gene encodes CDR1 MNHNS and CDR2 SASEGT. Trimming shortened V by 2 bases and J by 1 base, and 11 bases separated the two germline ends. This CDR3 contains 15 residues.